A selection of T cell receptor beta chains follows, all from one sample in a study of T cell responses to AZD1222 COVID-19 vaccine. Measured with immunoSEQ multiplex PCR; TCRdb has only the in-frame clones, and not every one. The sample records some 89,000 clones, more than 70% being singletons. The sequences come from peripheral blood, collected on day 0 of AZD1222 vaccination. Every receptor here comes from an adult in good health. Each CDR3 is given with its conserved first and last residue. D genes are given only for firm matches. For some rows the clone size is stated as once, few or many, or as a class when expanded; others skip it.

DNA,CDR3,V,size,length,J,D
TGTGCCAGCAGCTTACTGAACACTGAAGCTTTCTTT,CASSLLNTEAFF,TRBV28,once,12,TRBJ1-1,-
TGTGCCAGTAGTGTTACAGGATCCGGGACGGTGAACACTGAAGCTTTCTTT,CASSVTGSGTVNTEAFF,TRBV19,-,17,TRBJ1-1,-
TGTGCCAGCAAGGCAGAGACCCAGTACTTC,CASKAETQYF,TRBV2,-,10,TRBJ2-5,-
TGTGCCAGCAGTGATGCCCTGCGAGGGCTCGGTGAGCAGTTCTTC,CASSDALRGLGEQFF,TRBV2,-,15,TRBJ2-1,-
TGTGCCAGCAGCTCGGGGACTAGCGCTGATACGCAGTATTTT,CASSSGTSADTQYF,TRBV13,-,14,TRBJ2-3,TRBD2
TGTGCCAGTACCTTCCGGGATTCCAATGGCTACACCTTC,CASTFRDSNGYTF,TRBV19,-,13,TRBJ1-2,-
TGTGCCAGCAGCACTAATCGGGGGGGATTAAACACTGAAGCTTTCTTT,CASSTNRGGLNTEAFF,TRBV11-2,-,16,TRBJ1-1,-
TGTGCCAGCAGCACCGGGACAGGGGGAAGAGAGACCCAGTACTTC,CASSTGTGGRETQYF,TRBV9,once,15,TRBJ2-5,TRBD1
TGTGCCAGCAGTTGGACAGTCTCTGGAAACACCATATATTTT,CASSWTVSGNTIYF,TRBV6-5,once,14,TRBJ1-3,-
TGTGCCAGCAGTTCTCGGGACAGGGGCACAGATACGCAGTATTTT,CASSSRDRGTDTQYF,TRBV6-6,once,15,TRBJ2-3,TRBD1
TGTGCCAGCAGTCACAGGGGACACAGCACAGATACGCAGTATTTT,CASSHRGHSTDTQYF,TRBV6-5,-,15,TRBJ2-3,TRBD1
TGCGCCAGCAGCCAAGGCTCTACGGGTGGCTATGGCTACACCTTC,CASSQGSTGGYGYTF,TRBV4-1,-,15,TRBJ1-2,-
TGTGCCAGTAGGTGGCTCGAGAACACTGAAGCTTTCTTT,CASRWLENTEAFF,TRBV19,-,13,TRBJ1-1,-
TGTGCCAGCAGCCAACCAGGGGTCGATGGCTACACCTTC,CASSQPGVDGYTF,TRBV16,-,13,TRBJ1-2,-
TGTGCCAGCCGGACACAGCGGAACTATGGCTACACCTTC,CASRTQRNYGYTF,TRBV28,few,13,TRBJ1-2,-
TGTGCCAGCAGTTTACAGGGTCGAAACATTCAGTACTTC,CASSLQGRNIQYF,TRBV28,-,13,TRBJ2-4,-
TGCGCCAGCGGAATTCAGTCTAACTATGGCTACACCTTC,CASGIQSNYGYTF,TRBV5-1,-,13,TRBJ1-2,-
TGCGCCATCCTCCTCCGGGACGGGGGTTTACCCCTCCACTTT,CAILLRDGGLPLHF,TRBV5-1,-,14,TRBJ1-6,-
TGCGCCAGCGGGGGGGGGTCTAGCACAGATACGCAGTATTTT,CASGGGSSTDTQYF,TRBV10-1,-,14,TRBJ2-3,TRBD2
TGTGCCAGCAGCCGCGACAGGGGGCTTTACAATGAGCAGTTCTTC,CASSRDRGLYNEQFF,TRBV5-6,-,15,TRBJ2-1,TRBD1
TGTGCCAGCAGTGAGGCCCTTAACTATGGCTACACCTTC,CASSEALNYGYTF,TRBV2,-,13,TRBJ1-2,-
TGTGCCAGCAGGGGCCCCAACAGGGGCGAGCAGTACTTC,CASRGPNRGEQYF,TRBV27,-,13,TRBJ2-7,TRBD1
TGTGCCAGCAGTAAGTTAGCGGGAACGGGGGAGCAGTACTTC,CASSKLAGTGEQYF,TRBV6-2/TRBV6-3,-,14,TRBJ2-7,TRBD2
TGTGCCAGTAGTGGAACAGGGGGCAATCAGCCCCAGCATTTT,CASSGTGGNQPQHF,TRBV19,-,14,TRBJ1-5,TRBD1
TGCGCCAGCAGCTTGGGACAGTACAATGAGCAGTTCTTC,CASSLGQYNEQFF,TRBV5-1,-,13,TRBJ2-1,-
TGTGCCTGGAGTGTACTCAGGGGGCGAGGGGGTGATACGCAGTATTTT,CAWSVLRGRGGDTQYF,TRBV30,-,16,TRBJ2-3,TRBD1
TGTGCCAGCAGTTACAATCTACCGTCGAGAGGCTACGAGCAGTACTTC,CASSYNLPSRGYEQYF,TRBV6-5,-,16,TRBJ2-7,-
TGCGCCAGCAGTGAATTAGCTCAGCCCCAGCATTTT,CASSELAQPQHF,TRBV10-2,-,12,TRBJ1-5,-
TGTGCCAGCAGCTGGACTAGCGGGAGCGGCACCGGGGAGCTGTTTTTT,CASSWTSGSGTGELFF,TRBV11-2,-,16,TRBJ2-2,TRBD2
TGCGCCAGCAGGCCTAGCGTCGGCCAAGAGACCCAGTACTTC,CASRPSVGQETQYF,TRBV5-1,-,14,TRBJ2-5,-
TGTGCCAGCAGCCCAGGGTTGCCGAACACTGAAGCTTTCTTT,CASSPGLPNTEAFF,TRBV5-6,-,14,TRBJ1-1,-
TGCAGCGTCAGGGGCATACCCCAAGAGACCCAGTACTTC,CSVRGIPQETQYF,TRBV29-1,-,13,TRBJ2-5,-
TGTGCCAGCAGCAACGGACAGGGGAGGTACGAGCAGTACTTC,CASSNGQGRYEQYF,TRBV7-9,-,14,TRBJ2-7,TRBD1
TGCAGCGTTCGAGGGACAGGTGGCACTGAAGCTTTCTTT,CSVRGTGGTEAFF,TRBV29-1,few,13,TRBJ1-1,TRBD1
TGTGCCAGCAGTTCGTATACCGCCCCCCCCTACGAGCAGTACTTC,CASSSYTAPPYEQYF,TRBV27,-,15,TRBJ2-7,-
TGCAGCGTTGACCGGGGTAGGACAGCTGAAGCTTTCTTT,CSVDRGRTAEAFF,TRBV29-1,-,13,TRBJ1-1,-
TGTGCCAGCAGCTTAGGGGCAGGGACGGATTCACCCCTCCACTTT,CASSLGAGTDSPLHF,TRBV7-2,-,15,TRBJ1-6,-
TGTGCCAGCAGCTCGTCTGGGGGAAAGACTGAAGCTTTCTTT,CASSSSGGKTEAFF,TRBV13,-,14,TRBJ1-1,-
TGTGCCAGCTCACCTGCTACACCAGGGGGCTTGAACACTGAAGCTTTCTTT,CASSPATPGGLNTEAFF,TRBV18,-,17,TRBJ1-1,TRBD1
TGTGCCAGCTCACCCTGGGACAAGCTGGTGAACACCATATATTTT,CASSPWDKLVNTIYF,TRBV18,-,15,TRBJ1-3,-
TGTGCCAGCAGGAGGACAAGGGGGACTCAGCCCCAGCATTTT,CASRRTRGTQPQHF,TRBV6-5,-,14,TRBJ1-5,-
TGTGCCTGGAGTGAGTTTTCCGAGCAGTTCTTC,CAWSEFSEQFF,TRBV30,-,11,TRBJ2-1,-
TGCGCCAGCAGCTTGGTGGTAGCGGGGTTGAGCGAGCAGTACTTC,CASSLVVAGLSEQYF,TRBV5-1,-,15,TRBJ2-7,TRBD2
TGCGCCAGCAGCATAAGACAGGGGGCTGGAGGCTACACCTTC,CASSIRQGAGGYTF,TRBV5-1,-,14,TRBJ1-2,TRBD1
TGTGCCAGCAGCGTAGGGGGGGCCGCGAACACCGGGGAGCTGTTTTTT,CASSVGGAANTGELFF,TRBV9,-,16,TRBJ2-2,-
TGTGCCAGCAGTTACGACGGGGGGAAAGGCGAAAAACTGTTTTTT,CASSYDGGKGEKLFF,TRBV6-5,-,15,TRBJ1-4,-
TGTGCCAGCAGCCCAAGTGGACAGCCCCAAGAGACCCAGTACTTC,CASSPSGQPQETQYF,TRBV9,once,15,TRBJ2-5,-
TGTGCCTGGATGTCCGGGGGCACTGCCCGGCGGACTGAAGCTTTCTTT,CAWMSGGTARRTEAFF,TRBV30,-,16,TRBJ1-1,-
TGTGCCAGCAGCTTCGGGACAGAAGATGGCTACACCTTC,CASSFGTEDGYTF,TRBV5-6,-,13,TRBJ1-2,TRBD1
TGCGCCAGCAGCACAGGAGCGGCCGACGAGACCCAGTACTTC,CASSTGAADETQYF,TRBV5-1,once,14,TRBJ2-5,-
TGTGCCAGCAGTTCGCATGAAAAACTGTTTTTT,CASSSHEKLFF,TRBV25-1,-,11,TRBJ1-4,-
TGCGCCAGCAGCCAAGTCGGCCCTTACAATGAGCAGTTCTTC,CASSQVGPYNEQFF,TRBV4-1,once,14,TRBJ2-1,-
TGTGCCAGCAGTGACGGGGGGTATGAAAAACTGTTTTTT,CASSDGGYEKLFF,TRBV2,-,13,TRBJ1-4,-
TGTGCCAGCAGCCGGCAGGGAGGGGGCTATGGCTACACCTTC,CASSRQGGGYGYTF,TRBV28,-,14,TRBJ1-2,-
TGTGCCAGCAGTAGCGCTGGACGGTCCGAGCAGTACTTC,CASSSAGRSEQYF,TRBV6-2/TRBV6-3,few,13,TRBJ2-7,-
TGCAGCGTAGGAGATACCGGGGAGCTGTTTTTT,CSVGDTGELFF,TRBV29-1,-,11,TRBJ2-2,-